The 14 T cell receptor beta chains reported below all come from one sample, sequenced in a study of blood T cell repertoires in COVID-19. Here immunoSEQ multiplex PCR was the method, and the copy in TCRdb shows in-frame clones only, minus some. The data show 200,000 to 250,000 clones, 80% to 85% seen once. Sequencing was done on a sample of peripheral blood. The receptor set was obtained from a young woman with acute or convalescent COVID-19.

The chain employs TRBV9 and TRBJ1-1; the D is unclear. Looked up from germline, CDR1 is SGDLS and CDR2 is YYNGEE. Trimming left V 1 base short and J 2 bases short, with 12 bases between. This CDR3 has 15 residues. CDR3 residues: CASSVNRGGNTEAFF. Written as DNA, the CDR3 is TGTGCCAGCAGCGTAAATAGAGGAGGAAACACTGAAGCTTTCTTT.

The chain uses TRBV28 and TRBJ1-2; 7 bases map to TRBD1. Germline values: CDR1 MDHEN, CDR2 SYDVKM. The V and J ends lost 5 bases and 6 bases, in that order; junction bases with no gene match: 9. The CDR3 length is 14 residues. This CDR3 is CASSRLGGYNGYTF. The CDR3 nucleotides read TGTGCCAGCAGTCGCTTAGGGGGCTACAATGGCTACACCTTC.

This clone was counted a single time. The genes are TRBV27 and TRBJ1-2, with a weak D call TRBD1 (5 bases). Trimming took off 5 bases at V and 3 bases at J, with 10 bases between the two ends. CDR1 MNHEY and CDR2 SMNVEV come from the germline V gene (reference sequence). The CDR3 runs 13 residues. The CDR3 spells CASSPQVYYGYTF. In DNA, the CDR3 is TGTGCCAGCAGTCCACAGGTCTACTATGGCTACACCTTC.

The chain employs TRBV7-9 and TRBJ1-3; D call uncertain. The CDR3 extends over 18 amino acids. The germline gives CDR1 SEHNR, CDR2 FQNEAQ (reference sequence). Trimming removed 4 bases at V and 1 base at J, with 20 bases between. The CDR3 DNA follows: TGTGCCAGCAGCTCAAACCTGGGCCGGGATATATCTGGAAACACCATATATTTT. Protein: CASSSNLGRDISGNTIYF.

The chain has TRBV4-3 and TRBJ2-1, with 9 positions matching TRBD1. CDR3 size: 18 residues. V dropped 1 base and J dropped 1; count of bases not matched to a gene: 8. Looked up from germline, CDR1 is LGHNA and CDR2 is YSLEER. The CDR3 sequence: CASSQASWDRASYNEQFF. The CDR3 nucleotides are TGCGCCAGCAGCCAAGCTTCTTGGGACAGGGCATCCTACAATGAGCAGTTCTTC.

In DNA, the CDR3 is TGTGCCAGCAGTTTGGCGGGGGCTGCGGGGGAGCTGTTTTTT. Translated: CASSLAGAAGELFF. The chain carries TRBV27 and TRBJ2-2; D may be TRBD2 (7 bases). Germline CDR1 reads MNHEY; CDR2 reads SMNVEV (reference sequence). Trimming took off 3 bases at V and 8 bases at J, with 13 bases between the two ends. This CDR3 has 14 amino acids.

The chain combines TRBV13 with TRBJ2-5; TRBD2 aligns across 8 bases. Germline V gene lookup returns CDR1 PRHDT and CDR2 FYEKMQ (reference sequence). This CDR3 spans 17 amino acids. Germline trimming cut 3 bases from V and 4 bases from J; bases unmatched to any gene: 13. The CDR3 sequence: CASSFLSAGDYLETQYF. The CDR3 DNA is TGTGCCAGCAGCTTCCTCTCAGCGGGAGATTATCTAGAGACCCAGTACTTC.

Turning to this clone: Germline is not matched at one junction end, which may reflect a read error. This chain uses TRBV7-7 with TRBJ2-7; 10 bases are a match to TRBD2. The germline gives CDR1 SSHAT, CDR2 FNYEAQ (reference sequence). CDR3 length equals 15 residues. The CDR3 coding sequence is TGTGCTAGCAGCTTAGCGGGGGGACCCTCCTACGAGCAGTACTTC. Encoded protein: CASSLAGGPSYEQYF.

The CDR3 here is CASSFSDRGNTEAFF. DNA of the CDR3: TGTGCCAGCAGTTTTTCTGACAGGGGGAACACTGAAGCTTTCTTT. The chain carries TRBV27 and TRBJ1-1, with 8 bases lining up with TRBD1. Trimming cost V 3 bases and J 1 base; bases outside gene matches: 4. Per germline, CDR1 MNHEY and CDR2 SMNVEV (reference sequence). This CDR3 is built from 15 residues.

This clone has only a few counts. This chain uses TRBV28 with TRBJ1-1, with 8 bases lining up with TRBD1. The CDR3 has 15 amino acids. CDR1 and CDR2 (germline): MDHEN, SYDVKM. The J segment lost 1 base and the V segment lost 2 bases, leaving 3 bases of the junction unmatched. CDR3 residues: CASSLIGTGNTEAFF. CDR3 in DNA: TGTGCCAGCAGTTTAATTGGGACAGGGAACACTGAAGCTTTCTTT.

The gene calls are TRBV5-1 and TRBJ2-7; 7 bases fit TRBD1. This CDR3 comprises 14 residues. Trimming cost V 6 bases and J 3 bases; bases outside gene matches: 9. The germline V gene has CDR1 SGHRS and CDR2 YFSETQ. CDR3 nucleotides: TGCGCCAGCAAGGGGGACAGCTTAGGCTACGAGCAGTACTTC. This translates into CASKGDSLGYEQYF.

The chain combines TRBV7-2 with TRBJ1-5; D perhaps matches TRBD1 (5 bases). The CDR3 spans 16 residues. The ends were cut back, 5 bases at V and 0 bases at J, with 14 bases in the middle. Germline CDR1 SGHTA, CDR2 FQGNSA. The CDR3: CASSPRQPYSNQPQHF. CDR3 in DNA: TGTGCCAGCAGCCCAAGACAGCCTTATAGCAATCAGCCCCAGCATTTT.

The chain combines TRBV6-1 with TRBJ2-4, with D perhaps TRBD1 (6 bases). The CDR3 consists of 14 residues. Per germline, CDR1 MNHNS and CDR2 SASEGT. The V end was cut by 2 bases, the J end by 4 bases, with 9 bases between. The CDR3 coding sequence is TGTGCCAGCAGTGAACAGGGGCAGAAAAACATTCAGTACTTC. This translates into CASSEQGQKNIQYF.

The chain recombines TRBV7-9 with TRBJ2-7, with 9 bases aligning to TRBD2. J gave up 2 bases and V 0 bases, and 2 bases lay outside the gene matches. CDR1 SEHNR and CDR2 FQNEAQ come from the germline V gene (reference sequence). The CDR3 is 15 residues long. The DNA for the CDR3 is TGTGCCAGCAGCTTAGCCGCGGGAGGGGCCTACGAGCAGTACTTC. As protein: CASSLAAGGAYEQYF.